This TCR beta chain comes out of a study of human T cells and chemical hapten exposure listed by TCRdb under 2021. The study in broad terms: Libraries were pooled for sequencing, and variation in per-sample TCR yields was attributed mainly to small differences in library volumes within the pool. In alopecia patients, the study followed how the peripheral blood TCR repertoire changed in vivo over primary and secondary sensitization to diphenylcyclopropenone (DPC), a hapten. Each blood RNA sample was used to sequence both TCR alpha and TCR beta chains.

Receptor libraries were prepared by 5' RACE. The instrument was an Illumina MiSeq. Library preparation attached unique molecular identifiers to individual cDNA molecules for quantitative, reproducible TCR counting. Regarding the original processing steps: The median number of TCRs per sample was 95,638, ranging from 23,224 to 690,600. The Decombinator software suite was used to annotate V, J and CDR3 in the TCR reads. For the PS versus PT1 abundance plots, all samples were subsampled to the same number of TCRs (28,000). Expanded TCRs were defined as absent before sensitization and observed at least eight times at the 2-week time point. The public reads were run again by TCRdb, first through fastp at Q25 and then through MiXCR, and only productive beta chains were kept. Rows with a matching CDR3 protein are joined into one entry that keeps the most common DNA and genes. The V and J calls and clone size come from TCRdb's table, not from the authors' own analysis. This sample lists tens of thousands of distinct CDR3 sequences; under 10% were detected once. Under 3% of the sample lies in the top ten.

Overall study results and their limits: Repeated subsampling changed both the strength of the expansion versus patch-test correlation and the threshold at which that correlation became significant. No change with DPC sensitization was found in the number of TCRs above 1 in 1000 frequency, and no evidence of global repertoire structure alterations was found.

Total RNA was isolated from unfractionated whole blood collected in Tempus Blood RNA tubes. As TCR sequencing controls, several healthy volunteers were used, with blood taken at day 0, 2 weeks and 6 weeks. This clonotype was picked up many times. Its antigen is currently not known. No base quality information exists; no much larger clone differs at one position. Reading from cysteine to phenylalanine, the CDR3 counts 14 amino acids. Here the CDR3 DNA is all that survives: 42 bases in frame from base 1. The germline V gene specifies MGHDK as CDR1 and SYGVNS as CDR2. Trimming accounts for 4 bases at V and 3 bases at J, while the number of junction bases matched to no gene is 2.

The receptor chain draws on TRBV25-1 and TRBJ2-5; 10 bases in the junction line up with TRBD2. This clonotype was obtained from a male donor in good health. The sequence in DNA is TGTGCCAGCAGTGCTCTAGCGGGGGAAGAGACCCAGTACTTC. This codes for CASSALAGEETQYF.